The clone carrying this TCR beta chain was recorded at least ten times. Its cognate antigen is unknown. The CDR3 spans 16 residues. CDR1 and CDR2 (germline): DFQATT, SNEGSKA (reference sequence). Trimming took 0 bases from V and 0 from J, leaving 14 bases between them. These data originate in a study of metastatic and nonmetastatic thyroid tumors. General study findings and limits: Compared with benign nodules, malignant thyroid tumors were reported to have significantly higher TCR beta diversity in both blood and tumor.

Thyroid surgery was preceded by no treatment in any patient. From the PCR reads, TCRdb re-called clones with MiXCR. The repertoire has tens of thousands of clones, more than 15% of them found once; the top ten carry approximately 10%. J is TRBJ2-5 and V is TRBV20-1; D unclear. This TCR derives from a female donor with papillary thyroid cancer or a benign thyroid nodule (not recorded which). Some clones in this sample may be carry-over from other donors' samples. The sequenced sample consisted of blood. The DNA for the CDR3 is TGCAGTGCTAGAGATTTCCAGGCCCGGTACCAAGAGACCCAGTACTTC. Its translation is CSARDFQARYQETQYF.